These 12 T cell receptor beta chains share one sample of origin, sequenced in a study of blood T cell repertoires in COVID-19. Only in-frame clones appear in the TCRdb table, and some are missing; sequencing was by immunoSEQ multiplex PCR. The top ten clones hold roughly 9.6% of a sample with 150,000 to 200,000 clones, almost 85% of them seen once. Material for sequencing was PBMCs or T cells enriched from blood (not recorded which). The receptor set was obtained from a man aged 45-60 years who had recovered from COVID-19.

This chain uses TRBV28 with TRBJ1-1, with D possibly matching TRBD1 (6 bases). V shed 1 base and J shed 9 bases, with 12 bases lying between them. The germline V gene has CDR1 MDHEN and CDR2 SYDVKM. The CDR3 is made up of 13 amino acids. Here the CDR3 reads CASSLLIQGQAFF. The CDR3 nucleotides read TGTGCCAGCAGTTTATTAATACAGGGACAAGCTTTCTTT.

Notes on this clone: One end of the junction varies from germline; a read error may be responsible. V and J are TRBV10-1 and TRBJ2-1; tentative D call: TRBD1 (6 bases). The CDR3 covers 13 residues. From germline, CDR1 is WNHNN and CDR2 SYGVQD (reference sequence). This CDR3 is CASSKKRTGTRLF. Here the CDR3 DNA reads TGCGCCAGCAGCAAAAAACGAACCGGGACAAGGCTCTTC.

Turning to this clone: Compared with germline, one end of the junction differs, possibly owing to a read error. The genes are TRBV6-2 or TRBV6-3 and TRBJ2-7, with 7 nucleotides matching TRBD1. The CDR3 loop spans 12 amino acids. Germline CDR1 MNHEY, CDR2 SVGEGT. Written as DNA, the CDR3 is TGTGCCAGCAGTTACTCGAGACAGGGACAAGACTTC. Protein product: CASSYSRQGQDF.

The chain combines TRBV28 with TRBJ2-2; D not resolved. This CDR3 contains 14 residues. V was pared by 3 bases and J by 0 bases, with 5 bases between. CDR1 is MDHEN and CDR2 is SYDVKM in the germline V gene. CDR3 sequence (DNA): TGTGCCAGCAGTTTGTATTCGAACACCGGGGAGCTGTTTTTT. This translates into CASSLYSNTGELFF. Based on the CDR3 plus reference TRBV28 and TRBJ2-2, the full variable domain is DVKVTQSSRYLVKRTGEKVFLECVQDMDHENMFWYRQDPGLGLRLIYFSYDVKMKEKGDIPEGYSVSREKKERFSLILESASTNQTSMYLCASSLYSNTGELFFGEGSRLTVL.

The chain combines TRBV6-5 with TRBJ1-1; a possible D gene is TRBD1 (5 bases). Trimming took 0 bases from V and 9 from J, leaving 8 bases between them. Germline CDR1 reads MNHEY; CDR2 reads SVGAGI. There are 12 residues in the CDR3. DNA for the CDR3: TGTGCCAGCAGTTACTCTTCAGGGAAAGCTTTCTTT. Its translation is CASSYSSGKAFF.

CDR3 coding DNA: TGTGCCACCAGTGATCCTCAGCGGGAGAAGGGCTCCTACAATGAGCAGTTCTTC. Translated, it gives CATSDPQREKGSYNEQFF. The gene calls are TRBV24-1 and TRBJ2-1; 8 bases agree with TRBD2. The CDR3 covers 18 residues. CDR1 KGHDR and CDR2 SFDVKD come from the germline V gene. J lost 0 bases, V lost 3 bases, and 9 bases had no gene match.

The J gene is TRBJ2-5, the V gene TRBV5-5; possibly TRBD1 for D (5 bases). Germline values: CDR1 SGHKS, CDR2 YYEKEE (reference sequence). This CDR3 has 13 residues. The V and J ends lost 0 bases and 2 bases respectively, with 5 bases between them. This CDR3 reads CASSLGQQETQYF. DNA for the CDR3: TGTGCCAGCAGCTTGGGACAGCAAGAGACCCAGTACTTC.

J is TRBJ2-7 and V is TRBV5-1; possible D gene TRBD1, 5 bases. CDR3 length: 14 residues. Germline V gives CDR1 SGHRS, CDR2 YFSETQ. With 2 bases removed from V and 0 bases from J, the gap between germline ends came to 9 bases. For the CDR3, the DNA is TGCGCCAGCAGCTTCCCAGGGAACTCCTACGAGCAGTACTTC. The encoded protein is CASSFPGNSYEQYF.

The rearrangement joins TRBV18 to TRBJ1-2; D is undetermined. Trimming shortened V by 0 bases and J by 0 bases, and 5 bases separated the two germline ends. Germline loops: CDR1 KGHSH, CDR2 LQKENI. This CDR3 comprises 14 residues. The DNA for the CDR3 is TGTGCCAGCTCACCACCCAGCGCTAACTATGGCTACACCTTC. This sequence encodes CASSPPSANYGYTF.

The chain links TRBV19 to TRBJ2-7; TRBD2 is a possible D gene (7 bases). The germline V and J ends were trimmed by 6 bases and 0 bases, with 12 bases remaining between them. The CDR3 loop spans 14 amino acids. Germline CDR1 is LNHDA and CDR2 is SQIVND (reference sequence). The CDR3, as DNA: TGTGCCAGTAGAGGGAGGGGGGACTCCTACGAGCAGTACTTC. Residues: CASRGRGDSYEQYF.

This chain links TRBV6-1 with TRBJ2-5, with no clear D. This CDR3 region has 13 residues. Per the germline V gene, CDR1 is MNHNS and CDR2 is SASEGT. The germline V and J ends were trimmed by 2 bases and 4 bases, with 8 bases remaining between them. CDR3 loop: CASSESLGETQYF. CDR3 DNA sequence: TGTGCCAGCAGTGAATCTCTAGGAGAGACCCAGTACTTC.

CDR3 bases: TGTGCCAGCATCATGGCCGCGGGGGCATCGGCTTTCTTT. Translation: CASIMAAGASAFF. The chain couples TRBV7-9 to TRBJ1-1; D is perhaps TRBD1 (6 bases). Germline CDR1 SEHNR, CDR2 FQNEAQ (reference sequence). This CDR3 has 13 amino acids. Deletions cut 7 bases from V and 11 bases from J, with 20 bases between.